A single sample is the source of the 13 T cell receptor beta chains below, sequenced in a study of response to subunit inactivated influenza vaccine. Each CDR3 protein gets one entry after TCRdb re-called the RT-PCR reads with MiXCR. This table holds about 650,000 distinct CDR3 sequences, around a sixth found once. The sample was PBMCs from blood, taken roughly 13 days after vaccination. Receptors originate from a man aged 45 to 65 who received an inactivated influenza vaccine.

CDR3 in DNA: TGTGCCAGCAGGGGGGTGTGGGCGAACACCGGGGAGCTGTTTTTT. Its translation: CASRGVWANTGELFF. This chain links TRBV12-3 or TRBV12-4 with TRBJ2-2; possibly TRBD1 or TRBD2 for D (5 bases each). This CDR3 contains 15 residues. V shed 6 bases and J shed 0 bases, with 11 bases lying between them.

The chain is built from TRBV7-9 and TRBJ2-3, with D possibly being TRBD2 (5 bases). The CDR3 is 14 residues long. Trimming took off 2 bases at V and 3 bases at J, with 9 bases between the two ends. Germline loops: CDR1 SEHNR, CDR2 FQNEAQ (reference sequence). The CDR3 DNA reads TGTGCCAGCAGCTTAACGACTACTACAGATACGCAGTATTTT. Residues: CASSLTTTTDTQYF.

The chain recombines TRBV12-3 or TRBV12-4 with TRBJ2-2; possible D gene TRBD2, 6 bases. V was pared by 10 bases and J by 2 bases, with 11 bases between. The CDR3 spans 13 residues. CDR3 amino acids: CATGTSNTGELFF. The CDR3 nucleotides are TGTGCCACTGGGACTTCTAACACCGGGGAGCTGTTTTTT.

This clonotype was counted only a few times. V is TRBV20-1 and J is TRBJ1-1; possible D gene TRBD1, 5 bases. V lost 6 bases, J lost 1 base, and 18 bases lay in between. Germline V gene lookup returns CDR1 DFQATT and CDR2 SNEGSKA (reference sequence). The length of the CDR3 is 15 residues. The CDR3 DNA reads TGCAGTGCGGGCGGGGGGTTTGAAAGGAACACTGAAGCTTTCTTT. Translating it yields CSAGGGFERNTEAFF.

This clonotype showed up just a few times. J is TRBJ2-4 and V is TRBV4-1; D is possibly TRBD2 (6 bases). Germline CDR1 and CDR2: MGHRA and YSYEKL. The CDR3 contains 17 residues. Trimming left V 0 bases short and J 0 bases short, with 12 bases between. CDR3 nucleotides: TGCGCCAGCAGCCAAGATAGGGCGGGATTAGCCAAAAACATTCAGTACTTC. Protein sequence: CASSQDRAGLAKNIQYF.

This clonotype was recorded a few times. CDR3 residues: CSASGTTLSNEQFF. The CDR3 bases are TGCAGTGCTTCGGGTACCACCCTGTCCAATGAGCAGTTCTTC. The chain combines TRBV20-1 with TRBJ2-1; D is unresolved. There are 14 residues in the CDR3. The V end was cut by 5 bases, the J end by 6 bases, with 17 bases between. In germline, CDR1 is DFQATT, CDR2 SNEGSKA (reference sequence).

The rearrangement joins TRBV7-8 to TRBJ1-1; TRBD1 might be the D (6 bases). The V gene's germline CDR1 is SGHVS and CDR2 FQNEAQ. Trimming left V 0 bases short and J 5 bases short, with 16 bases between. CDR3 length: 16 amino acids. For the CDR3, the DNA is TGTGCCAGCAGCTTAGCGCCAGGGGTAAGCAAAACTGAAGCTTTCTTT. As protein: CASSLAPGVSKTEAFF.

This clonotype was picked up a small number of times. V gene TRBV20-1 combines with J gene TRBJ2-1; the match to TRBD2 covers 7 bases. J lost 0 bases, V lost 5 bases, and 7 bases had no gene match. Germline loops: CDR1 DFQATT, CDR2 SNEGSKA (reference sequence). The CDR3 loop spans 15 amino acids. CDR3 sequence reads: CSADSGPRSYNEQFF. In DNA, the CDR3 is TGCAGTGCTGATAGCGGGCCTCGCTCCTACAATGAGCAGTTCTTC.

The table lists this clonotype with a few counts. The genes are TRBV20-1 and TRBJ2-3; D not certain. Deletions cut 3 bases from V and 3 bases from J, with 7 bases between. This CDR3 spans 12 amino acids. The germline CDR1 and CDR2 sequences are DFQATT and SNEGSKA (reference sequence). The CDR3, as DNA: TGCAGTGCTAGGGTCTTGACAGATACGCAGTATTTT. Encoded protein: CSARVLTDTQYF.

This clonotype was seen at least ten times. The V and J genes are TRBV7-2 and TRBJ2-5; D uncertain. The CDR3 covers 11 residues. Between the trimmed V and J ends, which lost 5 bases and 3 bases, there was a span of 4 bases. Per germline, CDR1 SGHTA and CDR2 FQGNSA. Written as DNA, the CDR3 is TGTGCCAGCAGCGCAGAAGAGACCCAGTACTTC. This gives the protein CASSAEETQYF.

This sequence joins TRBV28 and TRBJ2-1; D possibly corresponds to TRBD1 (6 bases). The germline gives CDR1 MDHEN, CDR2 SYDVKM. This CDR3 is built from 15 residues. V lost 5 bases and J lost 7, with 18 bases in between. The CDR3 loop is CASSPHFKGENEQFF. CDR3 nucleotides: TGTGCCAGCAGTCCGCATTTTAAGGGGGAAAATGAGCAGTTCTTC.

This clonotype was seen only a few times. J is TRBJ1-6 and V is TRBV12-3 or TRBV12-4; 8 positions match TRBD1. The CDR3 is 12 amino acids. The trim removed 6 bases at V and 13 bases at J, leaving 5 bases unmatched. CDR3 sequence reads: CASSLQGAPLHF. The CDR3 DNA follows: TGTGCCAGCAGCCTCCAGGGGGCTCCCCTCCACTTT.

V gene TRBV6-1 combines with J gene TRBJ2-7; D unresolved. Trimming left V 10 bases short and J 0 bases short, with 13 bases between. Germline V gene data show CDR1 as MNHNS and CDR2 as SASEGT. The CDR3 sequence is 13 residues long. CDR3 in amino acids: CATQPPHSYEQYF. CDR3 DNA sequence: TGTGCCACCCAACCTCCCCACTCCTACGAGCAGTACTTC.